The rows below give T cell receptor beta chains drawn from one sample of a study of blood T cell repertoires in COVID-19. The method was immunoSEQ multiplex PCR; TCRdb's version includes in-frame clones alone and lacks a portion of them. This table has about 150,000 clones, roughly 74% appearing once. The sample comprised peripheral blood. The receptors originated from an elderly woman with acute or convalescent COVID-19. CDR3s include the opening cysteine and the closing phenylalanine or tryptophan. D genes are given only for firm matches. The size of a clone is reported for some rows only, either as once, few or many, or as a class for expanded clones.

j_call d_call v_call clone_size cdr3_aa cdr3_nt
TRBJ2-7 . TRBV10-1 . CASSESTASYEQYF TGCGCCAGCAGTGAGTCGACAGCGTCGTACGAGCAGTACTTC
TRBJ2-2 TRBD2 TRBV28 . CASRPAGGSTGELFF TGTGCCAGCAGACCAGCGGGAGGCTCCACCGGGGAGCTGTTTTTT
TRBJ2-1 TRBD2 TRBV24-1 . CATSDAGTSGGKQFF TGTGCCACCAGTGATGCCGGGACTAGCGGGGGTAAGCAGTTCTTC
TRBJ2-7 . TRBV6-5 . CASRRSPGPDEQYF TGTGCCAGCAGGCGCTCACCAGGCCCGGACGAGCAGTACTTC
TRBJ1-2 . TRBV10-2 . CASSDRANYGYTF TGCGCCAGCAGTGACAGGGCAAACTATGGCTACACCTTC
TRBJ2-7 TRBD1 TRBV9 . CASSVAGDSYYEQYF TGTGCCAGCAGCGTAGCTGGGGACAGTTACTACGAGCAGTACTTC
TRBJ2-7 TRBD2 TRBV27 . CASSRTSGSFYEQYF TGTGCCAGCAGTAGGACTAGCGGGAGTTTCTACGAGCAGTACTTC
TRBJ2-3 TRBD2 TRBV11-2 . CASSRGLAGVKTDTQYF TGTGCCAGCAGCCGTGGACTAGCGGGAGTTAAGACAGATACGCAGTATTTT
TRBJ2-3 TRBD1 TRBV7-9 . CASSVGAGGREDTQYF TGTGCCAGCAGCGTAGGGGCAGGGGGCAGGGAGGATACGCAGTATTTT
TRBJ2-2 TRBD2 TRBV7-2 . CASSSRLAGVTGELFF TGTGCCAGCAGCTCCCGACTAGCGGGGGTCACCGGGGAGCTGTTTTTT
TRBJ2-1 TRBD2 TRBV7-9 . CASSLPGGYYNEQFF TGTGCCAGCAGCTTACCGGGGGGTTACTACAATGAGCAGTTCTTC
TRBJ2-7 TRBD1 TRBV28 once CASLTPGTGGGGKYF TGTGCCAGCTTAACGCCCGGGACAGGGGGAGGGGGAAAGTACTTC
TRBJ1-5 TRBD1 TRBV19 . CASSSPHRGERQPQHF TGTGCCAGTAGTAGCCCACACAGGGGGGAGAGACAGCCCCAGCATTTT
TRBJ2-7 TRBD1 TRBV7-9 few CASSSDRSDAEQYF TGTGCCAGCAGCTCGGACAGGTCAGATGCGGAGCAGTACTTC
TRBJ1-1 TRBD1 TRBV28 . CASSLNRGRLVLAFF TGTGCCAGCAGTTTGAACAGGGGGCGATTAGTGCTAGCTTTCTTT
TRBJ2-7 . TRBV21-1 . CASSARDSSYEQYF TGTGCCAGCAGCGCACGGGACAGCTCCTACGAGCAGTACTTC
TRBJ2-1 . TRBV5-1 once CASSLGQVDNEQFF TGCGCCAGCAGCTTGGGACAGGTGGACAATGAGCAGTTCTTC
TRBJ1-3 . TRBV27 . CASSFTRESGNTIYF TGTGCCAGCAGTTTCACCCGGGAGTCTGGAAACACCATATATTTT
TRBJ1-2 . TRBV30 . CAWSEGAEYGYTF TGTGCCTGGAGTGAAGGGGCGGAGTATGGCTACACCTTC
TRBJ1-2 TRBD1 TRBV10-1 . CASSYDRVSGYTF TGCGCCAGCAGCTATGACAGGGTTAGTGGCTACACCTTC
TRBJ2-7 TRBD2 TRBV5-1 . CASSLRSGGASREQYF TGCGCCAGCAGCCTCCGTAGCGGGGGGGCCAGCCGCGAGCAGTACTTC
TRBJ2-5 . TRBV19 . CASSSGLSGTQYF TGTGCCAGTAGTAGCGGACTCTCGGGGACCCAGTACTTC
TRBJ2-1 TRBD2 TRBV24-1 . CATSAGGSYNEQFF TGTGCCACCAGCGCGGGAGGCTCCTACAATGAGCAGTTCTTC
TRBJ1-4 . TRBV6-6 . CASRRQALPEKLFF TGTGCCAGCCGCCGACAGGCTCTCCCTGAAAAACTGTTTTTT
TRBJ2-5 TRBD2 TRBV5-1 . CASSLSTSGLQETQYF TGCGCCAGCAGCTTGTCGACTAGCGGTCTCCAAGAGACCCAGTACTTC
TRBJ1-5 TRBD1 TRBV27 . CASGPDRVNQPQHF TGTGCCAGCGGACCGGACAGGGTCAATCAGCCCCAGCATTTT
TRBJ1-1 . TRBV5-5 . CASSSKRLQGTGTSEAFF TGTGCCAGCAGCTCAAAGAGATTACAGGGAACGGGAACGTCTGAAGCTTTCTTT
TRBJ1-1 . TRBV2 . CASTLAGPNTEAFF TGTGCCAGCACCTTGGCGGGACCCAACACTGAAGCTTTCTTT
TRBJ1-3 . TRBV4-1 few CASSWDFSSGNTIYF TGCGCCAGCAGCTGGGACTTCAGCTCTGGAAACACCATATATTTT
TRBJ2-3 . TRBV27 . CASSSLRTDTQYF TGTGCCAGCAGTTCTCTCAGGACAGATACGCAGTATTTT
TRBJ2-3 . TRBV4-1 . CASTPTSIATFRTDTQYF TGCGCCAGCACCCCTACGTCGATAGCGACTTTTCGCACAGATACGCAGTATTTT
TRBJ2-1 . TRBV28 . CASRTQGSSYNEQFF TGTGCCAGCCGTACTCAGGGTAGCTCCTACAATGAGCAGTTCTTC
TRBJ1-1 . TRBV6-1 . CASSEQEAFF TGTGCCAGCAGTGAACAGGAAGCTTTCTTT
TRBJ2-6 TRBD1 TRBV19 few CASSGQGTGANVLTF TGTGCCAGTAGTGGACAGGGAACTGGGGCCAACGTCCTGACTTTC
TRBJ2-5 TRBD1 TRBV19 . CASSTGGEGETQYF TGTGCCAGTAGTACAGGGGGAGAAGGAGAGACCCAGTACTTC
TRBJ1-1 TRBD1 TRBV3-1/TRBV3-2 . CASSQDRVNTEAFF TGTGCCAGCAGCCAGGACAGGGTGAACACTGAAGCTTTCTTT
TRBJ1-2 . TRBV28 . CASSFPLQIGYTF TGTGCCAGCAGTTTCCCCCTTCAGATTGGCTACACCTTC
TRBJ2-2 TRBD1 TRBV7-9 . CASSSSPDRSAGELFF TGTGCCAGCAGCTCTAGCCCGGACAGGAGCGCCGGGGAGCTGTTTTTT